Below are 12 T cell receptor beta chains sequenced from a single sample in a study of T-cell memory formation after mild COVID-19. TCRdb processed the 5' RACE reads anew with MiXCR; each CDR3 protein has one entry. The sample lists 200,000 to 250,000 distinct CDR3 sequences, around 9.5% seen once, with 3.5% in the top ten. The material sequenced was PBMCs or a T cell subset sorted from them (not recorded which). The receptor set was obtained from a man between 18 and 29 years old who had mild COVID-19 (a few samples of this study predate the infection). Cell type and time point are not known.

This clonotype was found a few times. This chain links TRBV5-1 with TRBJ2-5, with D possibly being TRBD1 (6 bases). The V gene's germline CDR1 is SGHRS and CDR2 YFSETQ. The CDR3 consists of 16 residues. V was cut by 1 base and J by 5 bases, with 18 bases left in between. CDR3 residues: CASSLSPGDGSETQYF. CDR3 sequence (DNA): TGCGCCAGCAGCTTGTCCCCAGGGGACGGGTCGGAGACCCAGTACTTC.

There are a few counts of this clonotype. The rearrangement links TRBV11-2 to TRBJ2-5, with 12 bases lining up with TRBD2. The germline gives CDR1 SGHAT, CDR2 FQNNGV. The CDR3 contains 17 residues. Trimming removed 7 bases from V and 2 bases from J; junction bases left unmatched: 11. CDR3 nucleotides: TGTGCCAGCACCCTAGGTTGGACTAGCGGGGCACAAGAGACCCAGTACTTC. Its translation: CASTLGWTSGAQETQYF.

V gene TRBV2 combines with J gene TRBJ2-2; D is ambiguous. V lost 3 bases, J lost 5 bases, and 4 bases lay in between. Germline V gene lookup returns CDR1 SNHLY and CDR2 FYNNEI. This CDR3 has 12 amino acids. CDR3 DNA: TGTGCCAGCAGTGACTTTACCGGGGAGCTGTTTTTT. This sequence encodes CASSDFTGELFF.

The chain combines TRBV9 with TRBJ1-5; no definite D call. Germline V gene sequence: CDR1 SGDLS, CDR2 YYNGEE. V lost 0 bases and J lost 2, with 6 bases in between. CDR3 length: 14 residues. The CDR3 DNA is TGTGCCAGCAGCGTAGAGGGAGGCAATCAGCCCCAGCATTTT. The encoded protein is CASSVEGGNQPQHF. Based on the CDR3 plus reference TRBV9 and TRBJ1-5, the full variable domain is DSGVTQTPKHLITATGQRVTLRCSPRSGDLSVYWYQQSLDQGLQFLIQYYNGEERAKGNILERFSAQQFPDLHSELNLSSLELGDSALYFCASSVEGGNQPQHFGDGTRLSIL.

The table lists this clonotype with a count of one. The chain employs TRBV5-1 and TRBJ1-4; no definite D call. Between the trimmed V and J ends, which lost 1 base and 2 bases, there was a span of 6 bases. Germline V CDR1 and CDR2: SGHRS, YFSETQ. The CDR3 runs 14 residues. CDR3 sequence reads: CASSLLATNEKLFF. The DNA for the CDR3 is TGCGCCAGCAGCTTGCTAGCTACTAATGAAAAACTGTTTTTT.

Of note for this clonotype: A read error may produce the germline difference seen at one junction end. The chain couples TRBV6-6 to TRBJ2-1, with TRBD1 identical over 7 bases. CDR1 is MNHNY and CDR2 is SVGAGI in the germline V gene (reference sequence). This CDR3 comprises 16 residues. The CDR3 nucleotides read TGTGACAGCAGCCCCCGGACAGGCCTCCGACTGAGTGAGCAGTTCTTC. It encodes CDSSPRTGLRLSEQFF.

This sequence joins TRBV12-3 or TRBV12-4 and TRBJ1-5; no definite D call. V was cut by 5 bases and J by 7 bases, with 15 bases left in between. The length of the CDR3 is 14 residues. CDR3 amino acids: CASSQSFRGQPQHF. Written as DNA, the CDR3 is TGTGCCAGCAGTCAATCGTTTCGAGGGCAGCCCCAGCATTTT.

The table lists this clonotype with a few counts. The rearrangement joins TRBV24-1 to TRBJ2-5, with D unresolved. The CDR3 loop spans 14 amino acids. CDR1 and CDR2 (germline): KGHDR, SFDVKD. The V and J ends lost 5 bases and 4 bases respectively, with 13 bases between them. The CDR3 loop reads CATSAFGLRETQYF. CDR3 sequence (DNA): TGTGCCACCAGTGCATTCGGATTAAGAGAGACCCAGTACTTC.

This clonotype was counted only a few times. The J gene is TRBJ2-3, the V gene TRBV20-1, with 8 bases identical to TRBD2. The CDR3 spans 14 residues. The germline CDR1 and CDR2 sequences are DFQATT and SNEGSKA (reference sequence). With 5 bases clipped from V and 1 base from J, the junction kept 5 bases outside the gene matches. CDR3 protein: CSAFRGGGTDTQYF. CDR3 nucleotides: TGCAGTGCTTTCCGGGGGGGGGGCACAGATACGCAGTATTTT.

The chain joins TRBV20-1 to TRBJ1-6; TRBD1 matches 9 bases. The CDR3 spans 14 residues. CDR1 is DFQATT, CDR2 SNEGSKA, per germline (reference sequence). Losses at the gene ends were 6 bases for V and 8 bases for J; bases not matched to a gene: 8. The CDR3 bases are TGCAGTGCCACCGGGGGACAGGGTCATTCACCCCTCCACTTT. Protein product: CSATGGQGHSPLHF.

The chain carries TRBV5-1 and TRBJ1-5, with D maybe TRBD1 (6 bases). V lost 7 bases, J lost 3 bases, and 17 bases lay in between. Germline CDR1 reads SGHRS; CDR2 reads YFSETQ. This CDR3 has 15 residues. CDR3 residues: CASGGPVAANQPQHF. CDR3 nucleotide sequence: TGCGCCAGCGGGGGCCCGGTGGCCGCCAATCAGCCCCAGCATTTT.

This clonotype has a handful of counts. The rearrangement links TRBV9 to TRBJ2-3; 7 bases fit TRBD2. V lost 3 bases, J lost 4 bases, and 17 bases stayed unmatched. Germline V gene lookup returns CDR1 SGDLS and CDR2 YYNGEE. The CDR3 sequence is 18 residues long. CDR3 in amino acids: CASSEGRALATLADTQYF. The CDR3 DNA follows: TGTGCCAGCAGCGAGGGGAGGGCCCTAGCGACATTGGCAGATACGCAGTATTTT.